This TCR beta chain was sequenced during a study of Ad26.COV2.S vaccination and SARS-CoV-2 variants. The ends lost 3 bases at V and 2 bases at J; junction bases unmatched: 5. The CDR3 totals 16 residues. Germline V lookup: CDR1 SGHRS, CDR2 YFSETQ. As for treatment: some 20 received Ad26.COV2.S at low or high dose, single or two shots; about five received placebo; per-sample allocation not given. It was on day 63 after the first vaccine or placebo injection that samples were taken. Sequencing used immunoSEQ multiplex PCR; TCRdb keeps in-frame clones, though not all of them. The table has about 680,000 clones, more than 70% seen once.

The input for sequencing was peripheral blood, taken in a trial of Ad26.COV2.S vaccine versus placebo. The receptor was isolated from a person aged 18-60 years who received the Ad26.COV2.S COVID-19 vaccine or a placebo. The rearrangement links TRBV5-1 to TRBJ2-3, with TRBD2 matching 11 bases. The CDR3 here is CASSSLAGGYTDTQYF. CDR3 DNA: TGCGCCAGCAGCTCCCTAGCGGGGGGATACACAGATACGCAGTATTTT.